A single sample is the source of the 22 T cell receptor beta chains below, sequenced in a study of human T cells and chemical hapten exposure. The sample's time point: patch test 3, about 24 weeks after DPC sensitization. Treatment given: therapeutic diphenylcyclopropenone sensitization with weekly scalp DPC. Using its own MiXCR run on the RACE reads, TCRdb lists one record per CDR3 protein. The sample yields about 84,000 distinct CDR3 sequences, more than 10% seen once. The source material was whole blood, sampled in connection with sensitization to the hapten diphenylcyclopropenone (DPC). All receptors come from a woman in her fifties or sixties with alopecia areata. Some clones in this sample may be carry-over from other donors' samples.

Ten or more counts support this clonotype. V gene TRBV7-2 combines with J gene TRBJ2-3; maybe TRBD2 (6 bases). Germline assignment: CDR1 SGHTA and CDR2 FQGNSA. CDR3 length: 16 amino acids. V lost 6 bases, J lost 3 bases, and 19 bases lay in between. For the CDR3, the DNA is TGTGCCAGCAGTTTGTCCCCCGGGAGTTCGACAGATACGCAGTATTTT. Its protein is CASSLSPGSSTDTQYF.

In this sample, this clonotype turned up a few times. The chain links TRBV24-1 to TRBJ2-1, with a weak D call TRBD2 (6 bases). Germline V gene lookup returns CDR1 KGHDR and CDR2 SFDVKD. Trimming took off 3 bases at V and 5 bases at J, with 13 bases between the two ends. This CDR3 is built from 15 residues. CDR3 loop: CATSDRGLVNNEQFF. The CDR3 region has the DNA TGTGCCACCAGTGATAGGGGACTGGTAAACAATGAGCAGTTCTTC.

The chain couples TRBV7-3 to TRBJ2-1, with a weak D call TRBD2 (6 bases). The V gene lost 1 base and the J gene lost 4 bases, with 14 bases spanning the gap. This CDR3 has 16 residues. Looked up from germline, CDR1 is SGHTA and CDR2 is FQGTGA. CDR3 sequence (DNA): TGTGCCAGCAGCTTAATAGGGTCTAGCGCATACAATGAGCAGTTCTTC. Its protein is CASSLIGSSAYNEQFF.

The genes are TRBV18 and TRBJ2-1, with no clear D. Germline-derived CDR1 and CDR2 are KGHSH and LQKENI. The V end was cut by 2 bases, the J end by 9 bases, with 11 bases between. The CDR3 contains 13 residues. CDR3 sequence reads: CASSPRRDFEQFF. The CDR3 DNA follows: TGTGCCAGCTCACCAAGAAGGGATTTTGAGCAGTTCTTC. Filled out from reference TRBV18 and TRBJ2-1, the complete variable domain reads NAGVMQNPRHLVRRRGQEARLRCSPMKGHSHVYWYRQLPEEGLKFMVYLQKENIIDESGMPKERFSAEFPKEGPSILRIQQVVRGDSAAYFCASSPRRDFEQFFGPGTRLTVL.

This clonotype has more than one count but fewer than ten. The V gene is TRBV6-2 or TRBV6-3, the J gene TRBJ2-7; 12 bases fit TRBD1. Trimming at V came to 5 bases and at J to 6 bases, leaving 11 bases not matched to a gene. This CDR3 is built from 16 residues. Germline CDR1 reads MNHEY; CDR2 reads SVGEGT. CDR3 DNA: TGTGCCAGCAGTCCCACCCCCCCGGGACAGGGGGCCGAGCAGTACTTC. It codes for CASSPTPPGQGAEQYF.

The rearrangement joins TRBV20-1 to TRBJ2-1, with unresolved D. This CDR3 is built from 11 residues. Germline CDR1 DFQATT, CDR2 SNEGSKA (reference sequence). Trimming stripped 6 bases from V and 6 bases from J, with 9 bases between. The CDR3 loop is CSASNGNEQFF. The CDR3 nucleotides read TGCAGTGCCTCGAACGGCAATGAGCAGTTCTTC.

This clonotype turned up a few times. The chain carries TRBV9 and TRBJ1-2, with 7 bases aligning to TRBD1. V was clipped by 4 bases and J by 2 bases; unmatched bases: 2. The CDR3 extends over 13 amino acids. Germline values: CDR1 SGDLS, CDR2 YYNGEE. The CDR3 region is CASSSTGNYGYTF. CDR3 coding DNA: TGTGCCAGCAGCTCGACAGGGAACTATGGCTACACCTTC.

This clonotype was recorded a few times. This chain uses TRBV11-2 with TRBJ2-1, with TRBD2 matching 9 bases. The germline V gene encodes CDR1 SGHAT and CDR2 FQNNGV. Losses at the gene ends were 1 base for V and 8 bases for J; bases not matched to a gene: 9. The CDR3 is 16 amino acids. CDR3 region: CASSLVAREGIYEQFF. CDR3 nucleotides: TGTGCCAGCAGCTTAGTGGCGCGGGAGGGTATCTATGAGCAGTTCTTC. Together with reference TRBV11-2 and TRBJ2-1, the CDR3 gives the full variable domain: EAGVAQSPRYKIIEKRQSVAFWCNPISGHATLYWYQQILGQGPKLLIQFQNNGVVDDSQLPKDRFSAERLKGVDSTLKIQPAKLEDSAVYLCASSLVAREGIYEQFFGPGTRLTVL.

At least ten counts were recorded for this clonotype. The rearrangement uses TRBV7-6 and TRBJ1-5; 7 positions match TRBD1. The V and J ends lost 1 base and 5 bases, in that order; junction bases with no gene match: 2. In germline, CDR1 is SGHVS, CDR2 FNYEAQ. The CDR3 runs to 14 residues. DNA of the CDR3: TGTGCCAGCAGCTTAGTCCAGGGGGATCAGCCCCAGCATTTT. Translating it yields CASSLVQGDQPQHF. Full variable domain (outside the CDR3, taken from reference TRBV7-6 and TRBJ1-5): GAGVSQSPRYKVTKRGQDVALRCDPISGHVSLYWYRQALGQGPEFLTYFNYEAQQDKSGLPNDRFSAERPEGSISTLTIQRTEQRDSAMYRCASSLVQGDQPQHFGDGTRLSIL.

This clonotype was picked up many times. The chain combines TRBV29-1 with TRBJ2-1, with 10 bases aligning to TRBD2. The CDR3 runs 14 residues. Germline V CDR1 and CDR2: SQVTM, ANQGSEA. The trim removed 0 bases at V and 10 bases at J, leaving 6 bases unmatched. The CDR3 loop is CSVEDSSGRAEQFF. In DNA, the CDR3 is TGCAGCGTTGAAGATTCTAGCGGGAGAGCGGAGCAGTTCTTC.

This clonotype was found a few times. This chain joins TRBV20-1 and TRBJ2-7, with 9 positions matching TRBD2. V lost 1 base and J lost 4; bases outside the gene matches: 11. Per the germline V gene, CDR1 is DFQATT and CDR2 is SNEGSKA (reference sequence). The CDR3 contains 16 residues. The CDR3: CSARVARTSGPYEQYF. CDR3 bases: TGCAGTGCTAGAGTGGCGCGTACTAGCGGGCCTTACGAGCAGTACTTC.

The chain employs TRBV10-3 and TRBJ1-3; 7 bases match TRBD1. With 10 bases clipped from V and 5 bases from J, the junction kept 8 bases outside the gene matches. Germline lookup yields CDR1 ENHRY and CDR2 SYGVKD. This CDR3 comprises 13 residues. The CDR3 nucleotides read TGTGCCACCCTGACAGGGTTGAGAAACACCATATATTTT. Translation gives CATLTGLRNTIYF.

This clonotype was detected a few times. The rearrangement joins TRBV6-2 or TRBV6-3 to TRBJ2-7, with TRBD2 matching over 13 bases. Looked up from germline, CDR1 is MNHEY and CDR2 is SVGEGT. V gave up 6 bases and J gave up 5 bases; unmatched junction bases: 4. This CDR3 spans 14 amino acids. The CDR3 bases are TGTGCCAGCAGAACTAGCGGGAGGGCCCACGAGCAGTACTTC. Protein: CASRTSGRAHEQYF.

This clonotype was recorded at least ten times. The chain recombines TRBV9 with TRBJ2-2, with TRBD1 identical over 7 bases. V lost 0 bases, J lost 6 bases, and 2 bases stayed unmatched. From germline, CDR1 is SGDLS and CDR2 YYNGEE. The CDR3 is made up of 14 amino acids. The CDR3 spells CASSVVGGPGELFF. The CDR3 region has the DNA TGTGCCAGCAGCGTAGTAGGGGGCCCCGGGGAGCTGTTTTTT.

In this sample, this clonotype turned up many times. The chain has TRBV5-1 and TRBJ2-5, with unresolved D. The germline CDR1 and CDR2 sequences are SGHRS and YFSETQ. This CDR3 contains 14 residues. Trimming cost V 0 bases and J 1 base, with 7 bases left between them. The CDR3 is CASSLEAAQETQYF. The CDR3 DNA follows: TGCGCCAGCAGCTTGGAGGCAGCCCAAGAGACCCAGTACTTC.

This clonotype occurred many times. This chain joins TRBV28 and TRBJ1-2, with D uncertain. The CDR3 sequence is 11 residues long. Trimming stripped 4 bases from V and 2 bases from J, with 2 bases between. Per germline, CDR1 MDHEN and CDR2 SYDVKM. DNA for the CDR3: TGTGCCAGCAGTTCCAACTATGGCTACACCTTC. Protein sequence: CASSSNYGYTF.

In its sample, this clonotype was seen many times. Written as DNA, the CDR3 is TGTGCCAGTAGTAAGTTTGGAGGGGAAGTGAGAAATCAGCCCCAGCATTTT. This codes for CASSKFGGEVRNQPQHF. The gene calls are TRBV19 and TRBJ1-5; TRBD1 is a possible D gene (5 bases). The V end was cut by 4 bases, the J end by 4 bases, with 20 bases between. Germline V gene lookup returns CDR1 LNHDA and CDR2 SQIVND (reference sequence). CDR3 length: 17 amino acids.

This clonotype was observed a handful of times. V gene TRBV3-1 combines with J gene TRBJ2-1; 7 nucleotides agree with TRBD1. Germline CDR1 is LGHDT and CDR2 is YNNKEL (reference sequence). The CDR3 spans 15 residues. With V trimmed by 4 bases and J by 1 base, 4 bases remained unmatched. CDR3 nucleotide sequence: TGTGCCAGCAGCCTAACGACAGGGTCCTACAATGAGCAGTTCTTC. It yields the protein CASSLTTGSYNEQFF.

This clonotype has only a few counts. The chain recombines TRBV28 with TRBJ2-3; TRBD2 aligns across 10 bases. Per the germline V gene, CDR1 is MDHEN and CDR2 is SYDVKM. V lost 3 bases to trimming and J lost 3 bases; unmatched junction nucleotides: 9. This CDR3 has 17 amino acids. The CDR3 is CASSFPSGRKETDTQYF. The CDR3 DNA reads TGTGCCAGCAGTTTTCCTAGCGGGAGAAAGGAAACAGATACGCAGTATTTT.

This clonotype appeared many times. The V and J genes are TRBV6-5 and TRBJ2-7; either TRBD1 or TRBD2 may fit D (5 bases each). V lost 2 bases to trimming and J lost 3 bases, with 11 bases between them. The CDR3 has 14 residues. Germline lookup yields CDR1 MNHEY and CDR2 SVGAGI. CDR3 sequence: CASSYGTADYEQYF. CDR3 DNA: TGTGCCAGCAGTTACGGGACGGCTGACTACGAGCAGTACTTC.

This clonotype was picked up a small number of times. This chain connects TRBV29-1 to TRBJ2-7; D unresolved. The CDR3 extends over 14 amino acids. V lost 6 bases and J lost 2, with 17 bases in between. CDR1 is SQVTM and CDR2 is ANQGSEA in the germline V gene. For the CDR3, the DNA is TGCAGCGTAAGAGACGGATGGATCGCCTACGAGCAGTACTTC. Translating it yields CSVRDGWIAYEQYF.

This clonotype was counted ten times or more. V and J are TRBV11-2 and TRBJ1-5; the D gene is possibly TRBD1 (6 bases). This CDR3 has 15 residues. Germline V CDR1 and CDR2: SGHAT, FQNNGV. Trimming took off 1 base at V and 2 bases at J, with 9 bases between the two ends. The CDR3 loop reads CASSLVGGGNQPQHF. The DNA for the CDR3 is TGTGCCAGCAGCTTAGTCGGGGGCGGCAATCAGCCCCAGCATTTT.